One and the same sample provided the 21 T cell receptor beta chains below, sequenced in a study of blood T cell repertoires in COVID-19. TCRdb's table, derived via immunoSEQ multiplex PCR, lists solely in-frame clones and lacks some. Found here are over 100,000 clones, approximately 85% of them singletons; the top ten hold approximately 10%. Source material: peripheral blood. These receptors were collected from a man older than 75 with acute or convalescent COVID-19.

V and J are TRBV29-1 and TRBJ2-3, with D perhaps TRBD2 (6 bases). Between the trimmed V and J ends, which lost 7 bases and 4 bases, there was a span of 12 bases. CDR3 length: 12 residues. CDR1 and CDR2 from the germline V gene are SQVTM and ANQGSEA. DNA of the CDR3: TGCAGCGCCGTAGGGGAGGCAGATACGCAGTATTTT. This encodes CSAVGEADTQYF.

The chain combines TRBV28 with TRBJ2-1; D may be TRBD2 (11 bases). Germline lookup yields CDR1 MDHEN and CDR2 SYDVKM. Trimming left V 6 bases short and J 4 bases short, with 28 bases between. This CDR3 is built from 19 residues. The CDR3 protein is CASRRDRGTRTSGYNEQFF. The CDR3 DNA follows: TGTGCCAGCAGACGGGACAGGGGAACCAGGACTAGCGGGTACAATGAGCAGTTCTTC.

The chain couples TRBV4-3 to TRBJ2-1; 8 positions match TRBD2. In germline, CDR1 is LGHNA, CDR2 YSLEER. CDR3 length equals 17 residues. Trimming cost V 3 bases and J 3 bases; bases outside gene matches: 10. This chain's CDR3 is CASSHNLAGNLYNEQFF. CDR3 in DNA: TGCGCCAGCAGCCACAACTTAGCGGGGAACCTCTACAATGAGCAGTTCTTC.

V and J are TRBV6-5 and TRBJ1-1; D is undetermined. This CDR3 contains 13 residues. From germline, CDR1 is MNHEY and CDR2 SVGAGI. Trimming cost V 6 bases and J 4 bases, with 12 bases left between them. CDR3 bases: TGTGCCAGCAGCGATACCCGGGGCACTGAAGCTTTCTTT. Residues: CASSDTRGTEAFF.

CDR3 loop: CASSRSGQDSGNTIYF. The CDR3 bases are TGTGCCAGCAGCAGGTCTGGGCAGGACTCTGGAAACACCATATATTTT. The rearrangement uses TRBV21-1 and TRBJ1-3; the tabulated D call, TRBD1, remains unverified against the DNA. TRBV21-1 represents a pseudogene. This CDR3 comprises 16 residues.

The rearrangement joins TRBV6-6 to TRBJ1-5; D gene unclear. Trimming pared 0 bases from V and 4 bases from J, leaving 7 bases between. The germline V gene has CDR1 MNHNY and CDR2 SVGAGI (reference sequence). The CDR3 sequence is 14 residues long. This chain's CDR3 is CASSYSSQNQPQHF. The CDR3 nucleotides are TGTGCCAGCAGTTACTCGTCCCAGAATCAGCCCCAGCATTTT.

This sequence joins TRBV19 and TRBJ1-1; D ambiguous. The CDR3 is made up of 12 amino acids. Trimming cost V 10 bases and J 5 bases, with 14 bases left between them. CDR1 and CDR2 from the germline V gene are LNHDA and SQIVND (reference sequence). The CDR3 here is CATGRGRTEAFF. In nucleotides, the CDR3 is TGTGCCACCGGACGGGGTCGGACTGAAGCTTTCTTT.

Only a few counts were recorded for this clone. The rearrangement joins TRBV28 to TRBJ1-6, with 8 bases aligning to TRBD1. Looked up from germline, CDR1 is MDHEN and CDR2 is SYDVKM. Losses at the gene ends were 6 bases for V and 9 bases for J; bases not matched to a gene: 16. CDR3 length equals 17 residues. CDR3 amino acids: CASSLDRGRRESSPLHF. CDR3 DNA: TGTGCCAGCAGCCTCGACAGGGGCAGAAGGGAAAGTTCACCCCTCCACTTT.

This chain joins TRBV7-2 and TRBJ1-1; unclear D gene. In germline, CDR1 is SGHTA, CDR2 FQGNSA. Trimming cost V 5 bases and J 1 base, with 11 bases left between them. The CDR3 covers 14 residues. CDR3 in amino acids: CASSPPGSNTEAFF. Here the CDR3 DNA reads TGTGCCAGCAGCCCACCGGGATCGAACACTGAAGCTTTCTTT.

The J gene is TRBJ1-6, the V gene TRBV5-1, with D possibly matching TRBD1 (5 bases). V dropped 4 bases and J dropped 6 bases, with 14 bases sitting between them. From germline, CDR1 is SGHRS and CDR2 YFSETQ. The CDR3 is 15 amino acids. CDR3 sequence reads: CASSPGSGINSPLHF. CDR3 nucleotides: TGCGCCAGCAGCCCCGGGTCAGGGATTAATTCACCCCTCCACTTT.

The V call is TRBV11-2, the J call TRBJ1-5; tentative D call: TRBD1 (5 bases). Per the germline V gene, CDR1 is SGHAT and CDR2 is FQNNGV. The CDR3 has 14 amino acids. Trimming left V 1 base short and J 4 bases short, with 8 bases between. The CDR3 spells CASSLGQGNQPQHF. The CDR3 DNA follows: TGTGCCAGCAGCTTAGGGCAGGGAAATCAGCCCCAGCATTTT. Complete variable domain (other parts from reference TRBV11-2 and TRBJ1-5): EAGVAQSPRYKIIEKRQSVAFWCNPISGHATLYWYQQILGQGPKLLIQFQNNGVVDDSQLPKDRFSAERLKGVDSTLKIQPAKLEDSAVYLCASSLGQGNQPQHFGDGTRLSIL.

This sequence joins TRBV30 and TRBJ1-6; TRBD1 is a possible D gene (5 bases). The CDR3 is 13 amino acids. Germline assignment: CDR1 GTSNPN and CDR2 SVGIG (reference sequence). V lost 4 bases to trimming and J lost 10 bases, with 14 bases between them. The CDR3 loop reads CAWTGQGGSPLHF. Here the CDR3 DNA reads TGTGCCTGGACCGGGCAGGGAGGGTCACCCCTCCACTTT.

The chain employs TRBV7-9 and TRBJ1-4; 7 bases fit TRBD1. The trim removed 4 bases at V and 2 bases at J, leaving 7 bases unmatched. Germline V lookup: CDR1 SEHNR, CDR2 FQNEAQ (reference sequence). This CDR3 has 16 amino acids. CDR3 coding DNA: TGTGCCAGCAGCTCCCGACAGGGCGTTACTAATGAAAAACTGTTTTTT. It translates to CASSSRQGVTNEKLFF.

The chain couples TRBV19 to TRBJ2-1; D uncertain. Trimming removed 5 bases at V and 7 bases at J, with 9 bases between. The CDR3 has 12 amino acids. The V gene's germline CDR1 is LNHDA and CDR2 SQIVND (reference sequence). Here the CDR3 reads CASSLVRNEQFF. The CDR3 nucleotides are TGTGCCAGTAGTTTAGTGCGGAATGAGCAGTTCTTC.

The chain employs TRBV5-1 and TRBJ2-2, with D possibly matching TRBD1 (6 bases). The V gene's germline CDR1 is SGHRS and CDR2 YFSETQ. CDR3 length: 15 amino acids. Trimming left V 4 bases short and J 4 bases short, with 14 bases between. The CDR3 region has the DNA TGCGCCAGCAGCCGCGATGGACAGATCACCGGGGAGCTGTTTTTT. Protein product: CASSRDGQITGELFF.

This clone appeared a few times. The CDR3 here is CASSPQESSYNEQFF. CDR3 DNA: TGTGCCAGCTCACCTCAGGAAAGCTCCTACAATGAGCAGTTCTTC. This chain connects TRBV18 to TRBJ2-1; D is undetermined. The CDR3 runs 15 residues. The V gene lost 3 bases and the J gene lost 0 bases, with 9 bases spanning the gap. Germline CDR1 KGHSH, CDR2 LQKENI.

The rearrangement uses TRBV27 and TRBJ2-3, with 9 bases lining up with TRBD2. The junction had 6 bases not matched to a gene; V was cut back by 6 bases and J by 2 bases. CDR1 and CDR2 from the germline V gene are MNHEY and SMNVEV (reference sequence). CDR3 size: 15 residues. The CDR3: CASRSSGGNTDTQYF. In DNA, the CDR3 is TGTGCCAGCAGAAGTAGCGGGGGTAACACAGATACGCAGTATTTT.

The chain carries TRBV2 and TRBJ1-6; D is perhaps TRBD1 (6 bases). The ends were cut back, 4 bases at V and 9 bases at J, with 13 bases in the middle. Germline V gene data show CDR1 as SNHLY and CDR2 as FYNNEI. The CDR3 loop spans 14 amino acids. The CDR3 region is CASSAGRGSSPLHF. The CDR3 DNA reads TGTGCCAGCAGTGCTGGCAGGGGTAGTTCACCCCTCCACTTT.

In this sample, this clone turned up once. The chain uses TRBV2 and TRBJ2-4, with 10 nucleotides matching TRBD1. The CDR3 covers 17 residues. Trimming cost V 6 bases and J 2 bases; bases outside gene matches: 10. Germline-derived CDR1 and CDR2 are SNHLY and FYNNEI. This CDR3 is CASRAGQGVSTKNIQYF. The CDR3 DNA sequence: TGTGCCAGCAGAGCCGGACAGGGGGTATCAACCAAAAACATTCAGTACTTC.

The CDR3 DNA sequence: TGCAGCGTATCCACGGACGTCTCCTTTAGAGGGAACTATGGCTACACCTTC. As protein: CSVSTDVSFRGNYGYTF. This chain links TRBV29-1 with TRBJ1-2; D gene ambiguous. Germline CDR1 reads SQVTM; CDR2 reads ANQGSEA. With 6 bases removed from V and 2 bases from J, the gap between germline ends came to 25 bases. The CDR3 length is 17 residues.

V usage is TRBV5-1 and J usage is TRBJ2-1; TRBD2 agrees at 16 bases. The CDR3 is 16 residues long. V was clipped by 5 bases and J by 8 bases; unmatched bases: 7. CDR1 is SGHRS and CDR2 is YFSETQ in the germline V gene. In DNA, the CDR3 is TGCGCCAGCAGATCCGGGACTAGCGGGAGGGCGGATGAGCAGTTCTTC. It is translated as CASRSGTSGRADEQFF.